Below, 14 T cell receptor beta chains from the same sample are listed, as sequenced in a study of blood T cell repertoires in COVID-19. TCRdb's table, derived via immunoSEQ multiplex PCR, lists solely in-frame clones and lacks some. The sample lists 140,000 or so clones; around nine tenths were seen once. Sample: peripheral blood. All receptors derive from a woman aged 50 to 60 with active or convalescent COVID-19.

This clone has a handful of counts. The same CDR3 arises from other DNA sequences in this sample as well. The chain has TRBV7-2 and TRBJ2-2; 7 positions match TRBD1. Trimming removed 2 bases from V and 1 base from J; junction bases left unmatched: 10. The CDR3 runs to 18 residues. Per germline, CDR1 SGHTA and CDR2 FQGNSA. The CDR3 coding sequence is TGTGCCAGCAGCTTAAAATTATCGGCAGGGGGGAACACCGGGGAGCTGTTTTTT. It codes for CASSLKLSAGGNTGELFF.

A note on this clone: At one end the junction does not follow the germline gene, possibly because of a read error. V usage is TRBV5-8 and J usage is TRBJ2-3, with D possibly matching TRBD2 (6 bases). The V gene's germline CDR1 is SGHTS and CDR2 YDEGEE. The CDR3 sequence is 14 residues long. DNA for the CDR3: TGTGCCAACAGCTGGGGGACTTTGACAGATACGCAGTATTTT. Protein: CANSWGTLTDTQYF.

The genes are TRBV4-3 and TRBJ1-6; D is uncertain. Germline V gene data show CDR1 as LGHNA and CDR2 as YSLEER. Trimming stripped 1 base from V and 6 bases from J, with 7 bases between. CDR3 length equals 14 residues. The CDR3 nucleotides read TGCGCCAGCAGCCAAGGCAGGCTTAATTCACCCCTCCACTTT. Its translation: CASSQGRLNSPLHF.

The V call is TRBV6-2 or TRBV6-3, the J call TRBJ2-3; 10 nucleotides align to TRBD2. Germline values: CDR1 MNHEY, CDR2 SVGEGT. Losses at the gene ends were 2 bases for V and 6 bases for J; bases not matched to a gene: 17. The CDR3 has 19 residues. In nucleotides, the CDR3 is TGTGCCAGCAGTTACCCCTTTTCGCCCCTAGCGGGAGAGGCGGATACGCAGTATTTT. Amino acid sequence: CASSYPFSPLAGEADTQYF.

V is TRBV7-2 and J is TRBJ2-3; 9 positions match TRBD2. The CDR3 runs to 17 residues. CDR1 SGHTA and CDR2 FQGNSA come from the germline V gene. V shed 2 bases, J shed 0 bases, and the junction held 6 bases outside the gene matches. The CDR3 nucleotides read TGTGCCAGCAGCTTAAATGGCGGGAGGGTAAGCACAGATACGCAGTATTTT. This encodes CASSLNGGRVSTDTQYF.

The chain combines TRBV29-1 with TRBJ1-5, with unresolved D. Trimming removed 0 bases at V and 3 bases at J, with 6 bases between. Germline assignment: CDR1 SQVTM and CDR2 ANQGSEA. The length of the CDR3 is 13 residues. Here the CDR3 reads CSVEEQPNQPQHF. The CDR3 region has the DNA TGCAGCGTTGAAGAACAGCCCAATCAGCCCCAGCATTTT. The variable domain in full, with the rest retrieved from reference TRBV29-1 and TRBJ1-5, is SAVISQKPSRDICQRGTSLTIQCQVDSQVTMMFWYRQQPGQSLTLIATANQGSEATYESGFVIDKFPISRPNLTFSTLTVSNMSPEDSSIYLCSVEEQPNQPQHFGDGTRLSIL.

V is TRBV6-2 or TRBV6-3 and J is TRBJ2-1; 9 bases are a match to TRBD2. The V gene end was trimmed by 5 bases and the J gene end by 8 bases; junction bases not matched to a gene: 10. The CDR3 totals 15 residues. Germline V gene sequence: CDR1 MNHEY, CDR2 SVGEGT. CDR3 in amino acids: CASSQSLSGSYEQFF. The CDR3, as DNA: TGTGCCAGCAGTCAATCCCTTAGCGGGAGCTATGAGCAGTTCTTC.

This clone was counted a few times. This chain connects TRBV30 to TRBJ1-2; D is ambiguous. This CDR3 has 12 amino acids. Deletions cut 2 bases from V and 4 bases from J, with 8 bases between. Germline V gene sequence: CDR1 GTSNPN, CDR2 SVGIG (reference sequence). CDR3 residues: CAWSRQVYGYTF. The CDR3 nucleotides are TGTGCCTGGAGTCGCCAGGTCTATGGCTACACCTTC. Full variable domain (missing parts from reference TRBV30 and TRBJ1-2): SQTIHQWPATLVQPVGSPLSLECTVEGTSNPNLYWYRQAAGRGLQLLFYSVGIGQISSEVPQNLSASRPQDRQFILSSKKLLLSDSGFYLCAWSRQVYGYTFGSGTRLTVV.

This clone appeared once. The chain carries TRBV30 and TRBJ1-1; D gene uncertain. CDR1 GTSNPN and CDR2 SVGIG come from the germline V gene (reference sequence). CDR3 length: 11 amino acids. Trimming took off 0 bases at V and 8 bases at J, with 7 bases between the two ends. Here the CDR3 DNA reads TGTGCCTGGAGTGTACGGGGAGAAGCTTTCTTT. Amino acid sequence: CAWSVRGEAFF.

The chain recombines TRBV28 with TRBJ2-7, with D maybe TRBD1 (6 bases). CDR1 MDHEN and CDR2 SYDVKM come from the germline V gene. V was clipped by 6 bases and J by 6 bases, with 15 bases between them. CDR3 length equals 13 residues. The CDR3 loop reads CASRPGHRSEQYF. The DNA of the CDR3 is TGTGCCAGCAGACCGGGACATCGAAGCGAGCAGTACTTC. The full variable domain, in which reference TRBV28 and TRBJ2-7 provide the parts outside the CDR3, is DVKVTQSSRYLVKRTGEKVFLECVQDMDHENMFWYRQDPGLGLRLIYFSYDVKMKEKGDIPEGYSVSREKKERFSLILESASTNQTSMYLCASRPGHRSEQYFGPGTRLTVT.

The chain combines TRBV24-1 with TRBJ2-1; D is possibly TRBD2 (5 bases). V shed 0 bases and J shed 0 bases, with 5 bases lying between them. CDR1 is KGHDR and CDR2 is SFDVKD in the germline V gene. CDR3 length: 15 residues. The CDR3 nucleotides read TGTGCCACCAGTGATTTGGGAGGCTCCTACAATGAGCAGTTCTTC. It specifies CATSDLGGSYNEQFF.

In regard to this clone: Within the sample, other DNA sequences also encode this same CDR3. J is TRBJ2-1 and V is TRBV7-3, with 11 positions matching TRBD2. This CDR3 is 15 amino acids long. With V trimmed by 5 bases and J by 4 bases, 4 bases remained unmatched. Germline V lookup: CDR1 SGHTA, CDR2 FQGTGA. CDR3 residues: CASSRGTSGYNEQFF. CDR3 bases: TGTGCCAGCAGCCGGGGGACTAGCGGATACAATGAGCAGTTCTTC.

This clone appeared a few times. V is TRBV4-3 and J is TRBJ1-2; possible D gene TRBD1, 6 bases. The CDR3 covers 15 residues. V lost 3 bases, J lost 1 base, and 12 bases lay in between. Germline V gene sequence: CDR1 LGHNA, CDR2 YSLEER. The chain's CDR3 is CASSQNTQGNYGYTF. The CDR3 DNA follows: TGCGCCAGCAGCCAGAATACACAGGGTAACTATGGCTACACCTTC.

This chain links TRBV7-2 with TRBJ1-2; 11 positions match TRBD1. CDR1 and CDR2 (germline): SGHTA, FQGNSA. The CDR3 contains 18 residues. Germline trimming cut 2 bases from V and 4 bases from J; bases unmatched to any gene: 12. DNA for the CDR3: TGTGCCAGCAGCTTATCCTGGGACAGGGGGACGTTTGGCTATGGCTACACCTTC. Translating it yields CASSLSWDRGTFGYGYTF.